This T cell receptor (beta chain) was captured by sequencing in a study of CD8 T cells in Susac syndrome. As concerns this clonotype: One end of the junction fails to match germline, which may point to a read error.

TCR beta sequencing was performed on blood CD8+ and CD4+ T cells. The RNA input was roughly 0.45 to 1 ug, and it was reverse transcribed with random hexamers. Across 54 Vbeta and 13 Jbeta, TCR beta CDR3 was amplified with immunoSEQ multiplex PCR. TCRdb independently ran MiXCR on the immunoSEQ multiplex PCR reads; one entry per CDR3 protein. The sample shows a few hundred thousand distinct CDR3 sequences, about 85% of them seen only once. This TCR was sampled from a human donor with multiple sclerosis. Sequenced sample: CD8+ T cells from PBMCs.

CDR3: CASSYGGFMNTEAFF. For the CDR3, the DNA is TGTGCCAGCAGTTACGGGGGGTTTATGAATACTGAAGCTTTCTTT. The rearrangement links TRBV6-6 to TRBJ1-1, with D possibly being TRBD1 (5 bases). Germline CDR1 is MNHNY and CDR2 is SVGAGI (reference sequence). This CDR3 region has 15 residues.